One and the same sample provided the 3 T cell receptor beta chains below, sequenced in a study of blood T cells in healthy people across ages. Through a sample-barcoded 5' primer and a J-beta primer mix, a second PCR was run for about 6 to 12 cycles. TCRdb itself ran the 5' RACE reads through MiXCR, one entry per CDR3 protein. The sample consists of 1.5 million to 2 million distinct CDR3 sequences, 25% to 30% of them appearing once. The source material was blood. The receptor source for this set is a woman in her 30s in good health.

This clonotype was counted only a few times. The chain recombines TRBV20-1 with TRBJ1-2; D unclear. The V gene lost 6 bases and the J gene lost 5 bases, with 10 bases spanning the gap. The CDR3 runs 11 residues. Germline CDR1 reads DFQATT; CDR2 reads SNEGSKA (reference sequence). CDR3 protein: CSAREPYGYTF. Here the CDR3 DNA reads TGCAGTGCCCGAGAGCCGTATGGCTACACCTTC.

This clonotype came up many times. The V gene is TRBV4-1, the J gene TRBJ2-7; 7 bases line up with TRBD1. Germline V gene sequence: CDR1 MGHRA, CDR2 YSYEKL. Unmatched junction bases numbered 6, after V lost 1 base and J lost 0 bases. The length of the CDR3 is 16 residues. CDR3 nucleotides: TGCGCCAGCAGCCAAGTACCGGGACAGCACTCCTACGAGCAGTACTTC. Translated, it gives CASSQVPGQHSYEQYF.

The chain joins TRBV20-1 to TRBJ2-4; the D gene is possibly TRBD2 (5 bases). Germline V CDR1 and CDR2: DFQATT, SNEGSKA (reference sequence). The CDR3 extends over 14 amino acids. The V gene lost 5 bases and the J gene lost 13 bases, with 24 bases spanning the gap. The CDR3 region is CSAPSGPRYNEQYF. Written as DNA, the CDR3 is TGCAGTGCTCCCAGCGGACCTAGGTACAATGAGCAGTACTTC.